This record looks at one T cell receptor (beta chain) sequence and its context. Its cognate antigen is unknown. Blood samples were obtained at baseline, cycle 4 day 1, and cycle 7 day 1. This entry is derived from a study of OX40 agonist ivuxolimab in advanced cancers. TCRdb's copy holds only in-frame clones and misses some; the assay was immunoSEQ multiplex PCR. Of some 45,000 clones listed, more than 75% are singletons. Regarding the study as a whole: The 0.1-3.0 mg/kg partial responders had among the lowest clonal expansion.

The specimen comprised CD4+ or CD8+ T cells sorted from blood, sampled in a trial of the OX40 agonist ivuxolimab. This clonotype was obtained from an adult with an advanced solid tumor such as melanoma, head and neck, liver or kidney cancer.

CDR3 residues: CASSYGPDEISPLHF. The DNA of the CDR3 is TGTGCCAGCAGTTACGGTCCGGATGAGATATCACCCCTCCACTTT. The J gene is TRBJ1-6, the V gene TRBV6-5; unclear D gene. V was trimmed by 2 bases and J by 10 bases, leaving 15 bases between them. This CDR3 has 15 amino acids. Germline V lookup: CDR1 MNHEY, CDR2 SVGAGI.